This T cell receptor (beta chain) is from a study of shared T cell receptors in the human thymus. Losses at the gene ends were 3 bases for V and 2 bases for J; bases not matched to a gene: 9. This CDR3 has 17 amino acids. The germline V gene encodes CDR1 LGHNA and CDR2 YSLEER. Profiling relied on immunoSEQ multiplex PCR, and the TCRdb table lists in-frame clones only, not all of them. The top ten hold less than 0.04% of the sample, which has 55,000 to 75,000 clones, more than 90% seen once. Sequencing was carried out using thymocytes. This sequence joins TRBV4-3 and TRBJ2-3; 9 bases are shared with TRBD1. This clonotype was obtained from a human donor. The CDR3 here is CASSHWDRDSATDTQYF. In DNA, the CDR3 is TGCGCCAGCAGCCATTGGGACAGGGATTCGGCCACAGATACGCAGTATTTT.